This TCR beta chain was retrieved from a study of blood T cell repertoires in COVID-19 (dated by TCRdb to 2020 to 2021). With regard to the full study: Samples covering the acute and convalescent phases of COVID-19 were provided by collaborators in the United States, Italy and Spain. The prospective study material was composed of cDNA or gDNA derived from T cells, B-cell-depleted T cells, or PBMCs. Subjects who had been exposed to COVID-19, were actively infected with it, or had recovered from it provided the deeply sampled blood TCRbeta repertoires that made up the dataset. A freely available public database, intended as a resource for researchers studying the immune response to SARS-CoV-2, is where the repertoires were released. The samples were drawn from two sources: the first 160 participants of the ongoing ImmuneRACE study, and fewer than 1,500 subjects contributed by 6 global collaborators. Nearly every sample came with metadata listing a de-identified subject ID, COVID-19 status, age in years and sex. Where available, HLA class I and class II types were taken from metadata supplied by the sample provider and were not determined by assay-based typing.

Each collaborating institution followed its own protocols to collect whole blood in K2EDTA tubes. For TCRbeta analysis, collaborators shipped samples as frozen whole blood, isolated PBMCs, or DNA extracted from either of those sample types. Via the germline V gene (reference sequence), CDR1 is SEHNR and CDR2 FQNEAQ. The CDR3 goes from the cysteine to the phenylalanine over 14 residues. Left in the record is the CDR3 DNA by itself, 42 bases read in frame from the first base. Between the V and J ends, shortened by 1 base and 5 bases respectively, the junction contains 11 bases. As for this clone: Its cognate antigen has yet to be identified. Base qualities are missing; no much larger clone stands one base away.

Summary of the overall study and its limitations: How much clinical and demographic metadata was included differed by source and by participant, and the metadata was provided uncurated.

The immunoSEQ Assay, a bias-controlled multiplex PCR, was used to amplify TCRbeta CDR3 regions from genomic DNA. The published analysis was carried out like this. The number of nucleated cells in each sample was estimated from the amplification of reference gene primers within the assay. To quantify the absolute abundance of each unique TCRbeta CDR3 rearrangement, sequence reads were collapsed and filtered. For each sample, productive Simpson clonality was calculated as the square root of Simpson's diversity index over productive rearrangements. The clones in this table, taken by TCRdb from immuneACCESS, are in-frame only. Not every clone is retained; where verified, under half of the shortfall comes from an unresolved V gene, and the cause of the rest is unknown. V and J calls and clone size are given by that table; D and trimming were obtained from the DNA. This sample is represented by roughly 140,000 clones; around 91% of them were singletons. The ten most abundant clones make up 2.5% to 3.5% of the sample.

This receptor chain uses TRBV7-9 and TRBJ2-5; TRBD2 is perhaps the D gene, given 6 matching bases. The material sequenced was peripheral blood. The receptor was isolated from a woman aged 60-75 years with active COVID-19. The CDR3 amino acid sequence is: CASSLGSGRETQYF. The nucleotide sequence is TGTGCCAGCAGCTTAGGTTCAGGGAGGGAGACCCAGTACTTC.